Listed below are T cell receptor beta chains from one sample, sequenced in a study of T cells during gluten challenge in celiac disease. Each CDR3 protein is one row after TCRdb ran MiXCR on the 5' RACE reads. The sample consists of fewer than 200 distinct CDR3 sequences, just over 9.5% of them appearing once. Sequencing used gluten-specific CD4+ T cells sorted from blood using tetramers, obtained at baseline or on day 6, 14 or 28 of gluten challenge (not recorded which). All receptors come from a male donor with celiac disease. The CDR3 runs from the conserved cysteine through the conserved F or W. A D gene is named only where the DNA matches it firmly. Only part of the rows carry a size: once, few, many, or a class if the clone is expanded.

J gene	D gene	V gene	clone size	CDR3 protein	CDR3 DNA
TRBJ2-7	TRBD1	TRBV4-2	medium-sized	CASSHDPGQGNEQYF	TGTGCCAGCAGCCACGACCCGGGACAGGGCAACGAGCAGTACTTC
TRBJ2-7	.	TRBV5-1	many	CASSLRSGVLPPYEQYF	TGCGCCAGCAGCTTGAGGAGTGGGGTTTTGCCCCCCTACGAGCAGTACTTC
TRBJ1-1	TRBD1	TRBV20-1	medium-sized	CSASDLLGQVMNTEAFF	TGCAGTGCTAGTGATCTCTTGGGACAGGTCATGAACACTGAAGCTTTCTTT
TRBJ2-2	TRBD1	TRBV30	medium-sized	CAWSRQGWDTGELFF	TGTGCCTGGTCGAGACAGGGGTGGGACACCGGGGAGCTGTTTTTT
TRBJ1-1	.	TRBV5-1	.	CVSSLVAWDTEAFF	TGCGTCAGCAGCTTGGTCGCGTGGGACACTGAAGCTTTCTTT
TRBJ1-4	.	TRBV20-1	few	CSAGPGDEKTFF	TGCAGTGCAGGCCCAGGGGATGAAAAAACTTTTTTT
TRBJ1-2	.	TRBV7-2	medium-sized	CASSLRGNYGYTF	TGTGCCAGCAGCTTAAGAGGGAACTATGGCTACACCTTC
TRBJ2-4	.	TRBV7-2	hyperexpanded	CASSSRGGNIQYF	TGTGCCAGCAGCTCCCGTGGGGGGAACATTCAGTACTTC
TRBJ1-1	.	TRBV6-1	few	CASSVHNSQLYTEAFF	TGTGCCAGCAGTGTACATAACAGCCAACTATACACTGAAGCTTTCTTT
TRBJ2-7	.	TRBV10-3	few	CATEERQSSYEQYF	TGTGCCACCGAGGAAAGGCAGAGCTCCTACGAGCAGTACTTC
TRBJ2-7	.	TRBV6-6	large	CASSYVAQDYEQYF	TGTGCCAGCAGTTACGTCGCACAGGACTACGAGCAGTACTTC
TRBJ2-5	.	TRBV15	.	CVTSRGGGDHQETQYF	TGTGTCACCAGCAGAGGGGGAGGGGATCACCAAGAGACCCAGTACTTC
TRBJ1-5	.	TRBV2	medium-sized	CASSITGYSNQPQHF	TGTGCCAGCAGTATCACAGGGTATAGCAATCAGCCCCAGCATTTT
TRBJ2-7	TRBD1	TRBV7-6	large	CASSLRDRTYEQYF	TGTGCCAGCAGCTTAAGGGACAGGACCTACGAGCAGTACTTC
TRBJ1-2	.	TRBV24-1	large	CAPAGPNYGYTF	TGTGCACCCGCAGGACCTAACTATGGCTACACCTTC